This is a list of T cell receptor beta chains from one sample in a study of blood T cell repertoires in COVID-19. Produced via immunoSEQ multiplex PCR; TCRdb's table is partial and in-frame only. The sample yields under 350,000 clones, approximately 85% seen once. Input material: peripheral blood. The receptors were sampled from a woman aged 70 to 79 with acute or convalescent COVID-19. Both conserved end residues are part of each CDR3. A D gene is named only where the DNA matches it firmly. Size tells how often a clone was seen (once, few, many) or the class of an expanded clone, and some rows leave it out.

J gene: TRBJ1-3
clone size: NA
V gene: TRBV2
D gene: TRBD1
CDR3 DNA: TGTGCCAGCAGGTGGGACAGGGAGTCTGGAAACACCATATATTTT
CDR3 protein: CASRWDRESGNTIYF

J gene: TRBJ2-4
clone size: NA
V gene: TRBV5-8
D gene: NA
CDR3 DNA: TGTGCCAGCAGATACGGACTGGGAAACATTCAGTACTTC
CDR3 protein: CASRYGLGNIQYF

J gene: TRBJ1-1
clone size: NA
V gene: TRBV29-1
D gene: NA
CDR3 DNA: TGCAGCGTCCGGTCCGGGGAGGCTGAAGCTTTCTTT
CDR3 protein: CSVRSGEAEAFF

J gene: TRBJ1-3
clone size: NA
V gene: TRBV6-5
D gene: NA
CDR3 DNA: TGTGCCAGCAGTTACGCAGGGGTCGACTCTGGAAACACCATATATTTT
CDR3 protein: CASSYAGVDSGNTIYF

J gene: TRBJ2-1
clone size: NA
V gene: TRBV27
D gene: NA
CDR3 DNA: TGTGCCAGCAGTTTATCGAGTCGAGCCTACAATGAGCAGTTCTTC
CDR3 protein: CASSLSSRAYNEQFF

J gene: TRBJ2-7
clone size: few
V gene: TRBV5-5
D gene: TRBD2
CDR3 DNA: TGTGCCAGCACCTCCTCCGGGACTAGCTTGAACGAGCAGTACTTC
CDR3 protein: CASTSSGTSLNEQYF

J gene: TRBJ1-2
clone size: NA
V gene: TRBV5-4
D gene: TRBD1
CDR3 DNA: TGTGCCAGCAGGGGGACAGGAGATGGCTACACCTTC
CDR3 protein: CASRGTGDGYTF

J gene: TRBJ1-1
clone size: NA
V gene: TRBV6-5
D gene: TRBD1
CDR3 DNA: TGTGCCAGCATCAAGGGGGCCACTGAAGCTTTCTTT
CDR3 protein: CASIKGATEAFF

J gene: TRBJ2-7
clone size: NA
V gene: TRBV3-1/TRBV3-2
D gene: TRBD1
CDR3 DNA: TGTGCCAGCAGCCTCGGACAGGGGCCCCAGTACTTC
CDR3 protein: CASSLGQGPQYF

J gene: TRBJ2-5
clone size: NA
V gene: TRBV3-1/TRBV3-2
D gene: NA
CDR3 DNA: TGTGCCAGCAGCCCCCACAGTTTTGGGACCCAGTACTTC
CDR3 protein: CASSPHSFGTQYF

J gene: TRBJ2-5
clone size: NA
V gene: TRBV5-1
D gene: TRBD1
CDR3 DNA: TGCGCCAGCAGCTTGCCGGGACAGACTAAAGAGACCCAGTACTTC
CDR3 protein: CASSLPGQTKETQYF

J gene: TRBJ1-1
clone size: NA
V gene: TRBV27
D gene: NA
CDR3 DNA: TGTGCCAGCAGTTCACCAGGGGCCCGACGCACTGAAGCTTTCTTT
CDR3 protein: CASSSPGARRTEAFF

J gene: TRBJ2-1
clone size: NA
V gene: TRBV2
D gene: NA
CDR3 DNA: TGTGCCAGCAGTGTGCGGGACTTCTCTAACAATGAGCAGTTCTTC
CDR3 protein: CASSVRDFSNNEQFF

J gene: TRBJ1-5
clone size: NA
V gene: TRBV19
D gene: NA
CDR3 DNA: TGTGCCAGTAGTATAGGCGGACAGACCGCGCCCCAGCATTTT
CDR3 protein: CASSIGGQTAPQHF

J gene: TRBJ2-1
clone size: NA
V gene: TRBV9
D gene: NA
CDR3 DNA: TGTGCCAGCAGCGTGTCTAGTCTGTACAATGAGCAGTTCTTC
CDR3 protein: CASSVSSLYNEQFF

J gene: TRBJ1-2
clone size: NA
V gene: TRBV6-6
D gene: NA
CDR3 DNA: TGTGCCAGCAGACTAACATTTAACTATGGCTACACCTTC
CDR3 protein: CASRLTFNYGYTF

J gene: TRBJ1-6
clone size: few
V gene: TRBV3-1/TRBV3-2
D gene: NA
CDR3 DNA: TGTGCCAGCAGCCAAGGTACAGGGTTATCACCCCTCCACTTT
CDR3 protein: CASSQGTGLSPLHF

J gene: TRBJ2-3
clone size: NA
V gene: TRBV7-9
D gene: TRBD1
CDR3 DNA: TGTGCCAGCAGCCCTGGACAGGTCACAGATACGCAGTATTTT
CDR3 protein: CASSPGQVTDTQYF

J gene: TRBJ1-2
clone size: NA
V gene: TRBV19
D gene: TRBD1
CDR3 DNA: TGTGCCAGTAGTCGCGTTGACAGGGCCCGGGGCTACACCTTC
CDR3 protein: CASSRVDRARGYTF

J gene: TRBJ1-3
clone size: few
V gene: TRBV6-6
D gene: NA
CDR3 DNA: TGTGCTGTATCGGAGCCAGCCTCTGGAAACACCATATATTTT
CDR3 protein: CAVSEPASGNTIYF

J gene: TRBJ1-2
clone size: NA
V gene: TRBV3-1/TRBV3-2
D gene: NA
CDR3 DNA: TGTGCCAGCAGCCAAGATCTCCAGGGAGGTAAGATAGCTGGCTACACCTTC
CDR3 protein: CASSQDLQGGKIAGYTF

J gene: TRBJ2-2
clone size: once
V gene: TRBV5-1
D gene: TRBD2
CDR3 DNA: TGCGCCAGCAGCCCGGGGACTAGCGGCGGGGAGCTGTTTTTT
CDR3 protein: CASSPGTSGGELFF

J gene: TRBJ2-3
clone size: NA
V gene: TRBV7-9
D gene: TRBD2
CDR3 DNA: TGTGCCAGCAGCCAGACTAGCCACACAGATACGCAGTATTTT
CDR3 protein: CASSQTSHTDTQYF

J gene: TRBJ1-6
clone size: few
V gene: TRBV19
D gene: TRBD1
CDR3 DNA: TGTGCCAGTAGTCTATCACCACAGGGGTTGAATTCACCCCTCCACTTT
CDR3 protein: CASSLSPQGLNSPLHF

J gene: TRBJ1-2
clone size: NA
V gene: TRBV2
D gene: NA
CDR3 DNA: TGTGCCAGCAGTGACCAGAGGGACTATGGCTACACCTTC
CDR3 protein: CASSDQRDYGYTF